This T cell receptor (beta chain) was found in a study of T cells after posttransplantation cyclophosphamide. This table comes from immunoSEQ multiplex PCR, and its TCRdb copy is limited to in-frame clones, with some not included. The record shows 24,000 or so clones for this sample, with no singletons present. Of note for this clone: Its antigen remains unidentified. Other DNA variants within this sample encode the same CDR3.

The length of the CDR3 is 16 residues. Losses at the gene ends were 4 bases for V and 3 bases for J; bases not matched to a gene: 10. Germline CDR1 MDHEN, CDR2 SYDVKM. General study findings and limits: Recipient CMV seropositivity and CMV reactivation strongly tracked TRB clonality.

Treatment was busulfan-fludarabine conditioning, a marrow graft, and cyclophosphamide on days +3 and +4. Here the sequenced sample was PBMCs, taken after allogeneic stem cell transplant with posttransplant cyclophosphamide. This receptor was obtained from a male patient aged 18-29 years who received an allogeneic stem cell transplant from a related donor, was CMV-positive, and had no GVHD. Some T cells may be graft donor cells. The V and J genes are TRBV28 and TRBJ2-5; 8 bases line up with TRBD2. This chain's CDR3 is CASSSGLAGRKETQYF. CDR3 coding DNA: TGTGCCAGCAGTTCTGGATTAGCGGGAAGAAAAGAGACCCAGTACTTC. Together with reference TRBV28 and TRBJ2-5, the CDR3 gives the full variable domain: DVKVTQSSRYLVKRTGEKVFLECVQDMDHENMFWYRQDPGLGLRLIYFSYDVKMKEKGDIPEGYSVSREKKERFSLILESASTNQTSMYLCASSSGLAGRKETQYFGPGTRLLVL.